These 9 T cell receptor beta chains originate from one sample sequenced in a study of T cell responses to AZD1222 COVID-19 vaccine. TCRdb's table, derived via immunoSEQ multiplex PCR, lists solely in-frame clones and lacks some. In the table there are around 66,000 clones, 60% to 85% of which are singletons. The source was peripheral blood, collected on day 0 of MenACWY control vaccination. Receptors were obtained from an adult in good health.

CDR3 coding DNA: TGTGCCAGCTCCCCGACGGGCTATGGCTACACCTTC. Encoded protein: CASSPTGYGYTF. V usage is TRBV19 and J usage is TRBJ1-2; no reliable D call. The germline CDR1 and CDR2 sequences are LNHDA and SQIVND (reference sequence). The V end lost 9 bases, the J end lost 4 bases, and 12 bases lay between the germline ends. The CDR3 has 12 amino acids. Based on the CDR3 plus reference TRBV19 and TRBJ1-2, the full variable domain is DGGITQSPKYLFRKEGQNVTLSCEQNLNHDAMYWYRQDPGQGLRLIYYSQIVNDFQKGDIAEGYSVSREKKESFPLTVTSAQKNPTAFYLCASSPTGYGYTFGSGTRLTVV.

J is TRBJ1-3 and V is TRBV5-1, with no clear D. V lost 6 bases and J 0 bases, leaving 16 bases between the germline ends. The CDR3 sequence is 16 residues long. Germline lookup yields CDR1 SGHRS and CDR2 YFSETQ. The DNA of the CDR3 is TGCGCCAGCACCCCTGGATCTAGCGGCTCTGGAAACACCATATATTTT. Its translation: CASTPGSSGSGNTIYF.

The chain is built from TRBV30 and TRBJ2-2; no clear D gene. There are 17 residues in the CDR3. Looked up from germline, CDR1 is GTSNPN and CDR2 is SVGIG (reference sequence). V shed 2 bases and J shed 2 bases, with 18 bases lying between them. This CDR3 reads CAWSSDSAWANTGELFF. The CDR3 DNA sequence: TGTGCCTGGAGTAGCGATTCCGCCTGGGCCAACACCGGGGAGCTGTTTTTT. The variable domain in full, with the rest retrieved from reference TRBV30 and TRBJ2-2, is SQTIHQWPATLVQPVGSPLSLECTVEGTSNPNLYWYRQAAGRGLQLLFYSVGIGQISSEVPQNLSASRPQDRQFILSSKKLLLSDSGFYLCAWSSDSAWANTGELFFGEGSRLTVL.

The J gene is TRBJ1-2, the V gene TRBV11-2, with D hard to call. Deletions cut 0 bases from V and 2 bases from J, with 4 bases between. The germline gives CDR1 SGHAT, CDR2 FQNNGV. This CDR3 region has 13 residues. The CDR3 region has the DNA TGTGCCAGCAGCTTAGACAGAAACTATGGCTACACCTTC. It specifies CASSLDRNYGYTF.

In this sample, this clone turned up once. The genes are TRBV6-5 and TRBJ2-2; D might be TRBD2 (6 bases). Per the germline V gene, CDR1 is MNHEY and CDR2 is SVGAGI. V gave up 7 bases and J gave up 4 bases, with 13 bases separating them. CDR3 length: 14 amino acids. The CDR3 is CASMRDFSTGELFF. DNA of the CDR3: TGTGCCAGCATGCGGGACTTTAGCACCGGGGAGCTGTTTTTT.

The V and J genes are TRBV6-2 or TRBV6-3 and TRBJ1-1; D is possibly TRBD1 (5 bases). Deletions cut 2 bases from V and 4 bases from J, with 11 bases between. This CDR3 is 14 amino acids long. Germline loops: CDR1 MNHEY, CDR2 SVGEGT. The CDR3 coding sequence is TGTGCCAGCAGTTACAACAGGAGGATCACTGAAGCTTTCTTT. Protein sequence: CASSYNRRITEAFF.

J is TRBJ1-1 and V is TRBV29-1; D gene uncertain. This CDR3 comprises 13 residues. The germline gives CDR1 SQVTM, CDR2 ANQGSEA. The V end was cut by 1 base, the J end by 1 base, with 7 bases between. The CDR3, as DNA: TGCAGCGTTGAAGCGGTGGCGAACACTGAAGCTTTCTTT. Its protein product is CSVEAVANTEAFF.

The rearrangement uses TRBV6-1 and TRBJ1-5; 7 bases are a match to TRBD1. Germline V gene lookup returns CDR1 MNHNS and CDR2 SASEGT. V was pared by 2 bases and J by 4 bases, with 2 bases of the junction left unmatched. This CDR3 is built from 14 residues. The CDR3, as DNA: TGTGCCAGCAGTGAAAGGGGGCTGAATCAGCCCCAGCATTTT. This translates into CASSERGLNQPQHF.

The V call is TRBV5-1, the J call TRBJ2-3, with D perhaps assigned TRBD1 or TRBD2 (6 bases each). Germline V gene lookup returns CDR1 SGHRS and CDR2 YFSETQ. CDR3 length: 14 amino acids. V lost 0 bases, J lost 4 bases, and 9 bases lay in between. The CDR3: CASSLEGGSDTQYF. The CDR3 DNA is TGCGCCAGCAGCTTGGAAGGGGGGTCAGATACGCAGTATTTT.